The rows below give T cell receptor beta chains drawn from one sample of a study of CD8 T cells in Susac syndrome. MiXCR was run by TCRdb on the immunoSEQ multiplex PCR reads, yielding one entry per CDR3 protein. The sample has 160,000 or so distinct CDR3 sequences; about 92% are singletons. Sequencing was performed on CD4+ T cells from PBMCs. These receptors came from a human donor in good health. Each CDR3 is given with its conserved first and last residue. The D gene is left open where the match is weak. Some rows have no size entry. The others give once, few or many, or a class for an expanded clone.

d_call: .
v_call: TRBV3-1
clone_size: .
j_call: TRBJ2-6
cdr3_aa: CASSQGFSGANVLTF
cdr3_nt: TGTGCCAGCTCACAGGGCTTCTCTGGGGCCAACGTCCTGACTTTC

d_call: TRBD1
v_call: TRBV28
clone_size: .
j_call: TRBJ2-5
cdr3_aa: CASSGGGTGRGETQYF
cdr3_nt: TGTGCCAGCAGTGGAGGCGGGACAGGGAGGGGGGAGACCCAGTACTTC

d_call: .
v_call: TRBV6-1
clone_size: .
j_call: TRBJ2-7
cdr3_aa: CASRPTASYEQYF
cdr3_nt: TGTGCCAGCAGACCGACAGCTTCCTACGAGCAGTACTTC

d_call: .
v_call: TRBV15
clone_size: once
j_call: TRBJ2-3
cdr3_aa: CATSSDRSTDTQYF
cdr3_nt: TGTGCCACCAGTTCGGACAGAAGCACAGATACGCAGTATTTT

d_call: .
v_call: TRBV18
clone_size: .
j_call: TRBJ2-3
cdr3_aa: CASSPAGTDTQYF
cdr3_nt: TGTGCCAGCTCACCGGCAGGCACAGATACGCAGTATTTT

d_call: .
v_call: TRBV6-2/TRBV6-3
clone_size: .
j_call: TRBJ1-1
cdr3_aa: CASSYATTNTEAFF
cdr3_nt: TGTGCCAGCAGTTACGCGACAACGAACACTGAAGCTTTCTTT

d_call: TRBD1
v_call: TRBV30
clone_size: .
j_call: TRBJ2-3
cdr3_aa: CAWNTGGSDTQYF
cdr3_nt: TGTGCCTGGAACACAGGGGGCTCAGATACGCAGTATTTT

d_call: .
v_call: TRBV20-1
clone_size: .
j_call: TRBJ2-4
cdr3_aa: CSARENGPSIQYF
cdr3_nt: TGCAGTGCTAGAGAAAACGGCCCGAGCATTCAGTACTTC

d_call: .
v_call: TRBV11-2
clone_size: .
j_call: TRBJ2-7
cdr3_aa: CASSVNSDEQYF
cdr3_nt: TGTGCCAGCAGCGTGAACAGCGACGAGCAGTACTTC

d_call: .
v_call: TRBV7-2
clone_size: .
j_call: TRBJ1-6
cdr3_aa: CASSLWALNSPLHF
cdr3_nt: TGTGCCAGCAGCTTATGGGCCCTTAATTCACCCCTCCACTTT